In this sample, the clone carrying this TCR beta chain turned up many times. The antigen is unknown. The data derive from a study of neurological immune-mediated disorders. Synthesis of cDNA was performed by 5'RACE using 10-nucleotide random UMIs. The output of every sequencing run, over 160 million TCR-beta sequences, came from 15-18 subjects. TCRdb recomputed calls from the 5' RACE reads with MiXCR, one row per CDR3 protein. The sample consists of roughly 49,000 distinct CDR3 sequences, around 13% of them appearing once. Time point defined: longitudinal time-point 2. Broader study findings: HTLV-1-associated myelopathy showed the most TCR clonal expansion; multiple sclerosis the least, below healthy controls.

The clonotype comes from a male donor with HTLV-1-associated myelopathy (HAM/TSP). The sample comprised PBMCs.

CDR3 in amino acids: CSVEGDRDYEQYF. The CDR3 nucleotides read TGCAGCGTTGAGGGGGACAGGGACTACGAGCAGTACTTC. The chain employs TRBV29-1 and TRBJ2-7; 9 positions agree with TRBD1. There are 13 residues in the CDR3. Losses at the gene ends were 3 bases for V and 3 bases for J; bases not matched to a gene: 3. Germline-derived CDR1 and CDR2 are SQVTM and ANQGSEA.